What follows are 28 T cell receptor beta chains derived from one specimen sequenced in a study of blood T cell repertoires in COVID-19. This table comes from immunoSEQ multiplex PCR, and its TCRdb copy is limited to in-frame clones, with some not included. The data hold 200,000 to 300,000 clones, with 87% observed a single time. Sample: peripheral blood. Receptors were obtained from a man in his sixties who had recovered from COVID-19.

The V call is TRBV5-5, the J call TRBJ2-3, with 9 bases that match TRBD1. This CDR3 has 16 residues. Germline CDR1 SGHKS, CDR2 YYEKEE (reference sequence). The ends lost 6 bases at V and 4 bases at J; junction bases unmatched: 12. The CDR3 loop reads CASTMVTGGLADTQYF. CDR3 nucleotides: TGTGCCAGCACTATGGTCACAGGGGGCCTAGCAGATACGCAGTATTTT.

This chain links TRBV6-6 with TRBJ2-3; possibly TRBD1 for D (5 bases). Trimming shortened V by 0 bases and J by 2 bases, and 12 bases separated the two germline ends. CDR1 MNHNY and CDR2 SVGAGI come from the germline V gene (reference sequence). The length of the CDR3 is 16 residues. The DNA of the CDR3 is TGTGCCAGCAGTTACTCCACGACAGAGCACACAGATACGCAGTATTTT. Its protein product is CASSYSTTEHTDTQYF.

This clone was observed a handful of times. The gene calls are TRBV19 and TRBJ2-3, with 7 bases that match TRBD1. V shed 8 bases and J 4 bases; nucleotides not matched to a gene: 6. Germline assignment: CDR1 LNHDA and CDR2 SQIVND (reference sequence). This CDR3 is 13 amino acids long. The CDR3 is CASSPDRADTQYF. The CDR3 bases are TGTGCCAGTTCTCCCGACAGGGCAGATACGCAGTATTTT. Based on the CDR3 plus reference TRBV19 and TRBJ2-3, the full variable domain is DGGITQSPKYLFRKEGQNVTLSCEQNLNHDAMYWYRQDPGQGLRLIYYSQIVNDFQKGDIAEGYSVSREKKESFPLTVTSAQKNPTAFYLCASSPDRADTQYFGPGTRLTVL.

This chain joins TRBV7-9 and TRBJ1-5; no clear D gene. V lost 5 bases and J 9 bases, leaving 14 bases between the germline ends. Germline V lookup: CDR1 SEHNR, CDR2 FQNEAQ (reference sequence). The CDR3 length is 13 residues. The CDR3: CASSDSLSRPQHF. Written as DNA, the CDR3 is TGTGCCAGCAGCGATTCGCTTAGCCGGCCCCAGCATTTT. The full variable domain, rest sourced from reference TRBV7-9 and TRBJ1-5, is DTGVSQNPRHKITKRGQNVTFRCDPISEHNRLYWYRQTLGQGPEFLTYFQNEAQLEKSRLLSDRFSAERPKGSFSTLEIQRTEQGDSAMYLCASSDSLSRPQHFGDGTRLSIL.

The genes are TRBV5-1 and TRBJ2-3; 7 nucleotides line up with TRBD2. V dropped 2 bases and J dropped 4; count of bases not matched to a gene: 22. Germline-derived CDR1 and CDR2 are SGHRS and YFSETQ. The CDR3 runs 20 residues. For the CDR3, the DNA is TGCGCCAGCAGCTTCACGTTCATCATCCCCGGGGCGGGGGAGGCAGATACGCAGTATTTT. Its protein product is CASSFTFIIPGAGEADTQYF.

The genes are TRBV10-3 and TRBJ1-2, with D perhaps TRBD1 (6 bases). V was trimmed by 3 bases and J by 4 bases, leaving 18 bases between them. CDR1 and CDR2 (germline): ENHRY, SYGVKD. CDR3 size: 16 residues. The CDR3 here is CAISEVQGRRIYGYTF. In nucleotides, the CDR3 is TGTGCCATCAGTGAAGTTCAGGGGCGGAGGATCTATGGCTACACCTTC.

V gene TRBV12-5 combines with J gene TRBJ2-2, with a tentative D call TRBD2 (5 bases). The CDR3 is made up of 15 amino acids. From germline, CDR1 is LGHNT and CDR2 FRNRAP. Deletions cut 6 bases from V and 2 bases from J, with 13 bases between. CDR3 sequence reads: CASGPPSGNTGELFF. The CDR3 nucleotides read TGTGCTAGTGGACCTCCCTCGGGAAACACCGGGGAGCTGTTTTTT.

This rearrangement joins TRBV7-9 to TRBJ2-3; TRBD1 matches 9 bases. There are 18 residues in the CDR3. With V trimmed by 5 bases and J by 2 bases, 14 bases remained unmatched. Germline loops: CDR1 SEHNR, CDR2 FQNEAQ (reference sequence). Written as DNA, the CDR3 is TGTGCCAGCAGCCCACTTCGGGGGACAGGGAAGCCCACAGATACGCAGTATTTT. Its translation is CASSPLRGTGKPTDTQYF.

This chain links TRBV5-1 with TRBJ2-7; D may be TRBD2 (6 bases). V was cut by 4 bases and J by 0 bases, with 14 bases left in between. Germline values: CDR1 SGHRS, CDR2 YFSETQ. This CDR3 spans 15 amino acids. CDR3 amino acids: CASSREPSSSYEQYV. CDR3 in DNA: TGCGCCAGCAGCCGGGAGCCGTCGAGCTCCTACGAGCAGTACGTC.

The rearrangement uses TRBV5-5 and TRBJ2-7, with a weak D call TRBD1 (6 bases). Germline CDR1 is SGHKS and CDR2 is YYEKEE (reference sequence). CDR3 length: 15 amino acids. Trimming cost V 2 bases and J 3 bases, with 15 bases left between them. CDR3 in amino acids: CASSFSQGEGYEQYF. The CDR3 coding sequence is TGTGCCAGCAGCTTCTCACAGGGTGAAGGCTACGAGCAGTACTTC.

This clone showed up just once. The chain uses TRBV5-1 and TRBJ2-7; D is perhaps TRBD1 (5 bases). The CDR3 is 16 amino acids. V was shortened by 4 bases and J by 0 bases, with 17 bases between the two germline ends. Germline CDR1 and CDR2: SGHRS and YFSETQ. The CDR3 DNA is TGCGCCAGCAGCACAATTAACCAGGGAATCTCCTACGAGCAGTACTTC. Protein: CASSTINQGISYEQYF.

This chain uses TRBV6-5 with TRBJ2-7; D perhaps matches TRBD2 (5 bases). Looked up from germline, CDR1 is MNHEY and CDR2 is SVGAGI. Trimming removed 0 bases from V and 7 bases from J, with 16 bases in between. The CDR3 totals 15 residues. The CDR3 sequence is CASSYSITAGSEQYF. The DNA of the CDR3 is TGTGCCAGCAGTTACTCGATAACGGCGGGCTCTGAGCAGTACTTC.

The genes are TRBV4-2 and TRBJ2-2, with TRBD2 identical over 7 bases. Per the germline V gene, CDR1 is LGHNA and CDR2 is YNFKEQ. The CDR3 is made up of 16 amino acids. V was clipped by 3 bases and J by 5 bases; unmatched bases: 9. CDR3 coding DNA: TGTGCCAGCAGCCAGGGTAGCGGGTGGATGACCGGGGAGCTGTTTTTT. It is translated as CASSQGSGWMTGELFF.

The rearrangement links TRBV20-1 to TRBJ1-1; TRBD1 matches 8 bases. The CDR3 length is 13 residues. V shed 3 bases, J shed 4 bases, and the junction held 4 bases outside the gene matches. The germline CDR1 and CDR2 sequences are DFQATT and SNEGSKA (reference sequence). The CDR3 here is CSASSGGGTEAFF. In DNA, the CDR3 is TGCAGTGCTAGTTCAGGGGGCGGCACTGAAGCTTTCTTT.

CDR3 loop: CASSFPSRGGDRRADTQYF. CDR3 sequence (DNA): TGTGCCAGCAGCTTTCCCTCAAGAGGGGGGGACCGACGGGCTGATACGCAGTATTTT. The rearrangement joins TRBV9 to TRBJ2-3; D might be TRBD2 (7 bases). The CDR3 is made up of 19 amino acids. Germline V CDR1 and CDR2: SGDLS, YYNGEE. The V end was cut by 4 bases, the J end by 6 bases, with 30 bases between. Full variable domain (outside the CDR3, taken from reference TRBV9 and TRBJ2-3): DSGVTQTPKHLITATGQRVTLRCSPRSGDLSVYWYQQSLDQGLQFLIQYYNGEERAKGNILERFSAQQFPDLHSELNLSSLELGDSALYFCASSFPSRGGDRRADTQYFGPGTRLTVL.

The J gene is TRBJ2-7, the V gene TRBV7-9; D might be TRBD1 (6 bases). CDR3 size: 14 residues. The V and J ends lost 1 base and 5 bases respectively, with 12 bases between them. CDR1 SEHNR and CDR2 FQNEAQ come from the germline V gene (reference sequence). The DNA of the CDR3 is TGTGCCAGCAGCTTAGGGCAGGGGCGGAACGAGCAGTACTTC. This gives the protein CASSLGQGRNEQYF.

A remark on this clone: An end of the junction differs from the germline gene, which may be a read error. J is TRBJ2-5 and V is TRBV29-1, with 7 nucleotides matching TRBD2. The CDR3 is 14 amino acids. Germline CDR1 is SQVTM and CDR2 is ANQGSEA. The DNA of the CDR3 is TGCAGCGTCGAAGGGGTCGGGGGGTTTAAGACCCAGTACTTC. Translating gives CSVEGVGGFKTQYF.

The chain carries TRBV7-2 and TRBJ1-5, with D possibly TRBD1 on 5 matching bases. The CDR3 covers 15 residues. Trimming stripped 5 bases from V and 2 bases from J, with 13 bases between. Germline V gene data show CDR1 as SGHTA and CDR2 as FQGNSA. The CDR3 here is CASSITGSGNQPQHF. The CDR3 DNA sequence: TGTGCCAGCAGCATTACAGGATCCGGCAATCAGCCCCAGCATTTT.

The genes are TRBV4-2 and TRBJ1-1; perhaps TRBD1 as D (5 bases). V lost 2 bases, J lost 7 bases, and 17 bases lay in between. This CDR3 comprises 15 residues. Germline values: CDR1 LGHNA, CDR2 YNFKEQ. CDR3: CASSQNPANRLEAFF. The CDR3 DNA reads as TGTGCCAGCAGCCAAAACCCCGCAAACAGGCTTGAAGCTTTCTTT.

Written as DNA, the CDR3 is TGTGCCAGCAGCTTAGCGCTGGGCAGGGGTGAAAAACTGTTTTTT. Protein: CASSLALGRGEKLFF. The J gene is TRBJ1-4, the V gene TRBV7-9; perhaps TRBD1 as D (6 bases). Trimming shortened V by 0 bases and J by 7 bases, and 12 bases separated the two germline ends. The CDR3 loop spans 15 amino acids. The germline V gene has CDR1 SEHNR and CDR2 FQNEAQ (reference sequence).

V gene TRBV4-1 combines with J gene TRBJ2-3; D might be TRBD1 (6 bases). The CDR3 contains 15 residues. Trimming took off 4 bases at V and 0 bases at J, with 11 bases between the two ends. Germline V CDR1 and CDR2: MGHRA, YSYEKL. The CDR3 region is CASSLRGGSTDTQYF. CDR3 nucleotide sequence: TGCGCCAGCAGCCTAAGAGGGGGAAGCACAGATACGCAGTATTTT.

V usage is TRBV3-1 (or the pseudogene TRBV3-2) and J usage is TRBJ1-1; D is perhaps TRBD1 (6 bases). With 4 bases removed from V and 1 base from J, the gap between germline ends came to 13 bases. The CDR3 covers 15 residues. CDR1 is LGHDT, CDR2 YNNKEL, per germline (reference sequence). CDR3 protein: CASSPYRERNTEAFF. CDR3 DNA: TGTGCCAGCAGCCCGTACAGGGAAAGGAACACTGAAGCTTTCTTT.

This clone was detected only a few times. The chain is built from TRBV19 and TRBJ1-1; 8 bases match TRBD1. The V gene end was trimmed by 7 bases and the J gene end by 4 bases; junction bases not matched to a gene: 5. The CDR3 consists of 13 residues. The germline V gene has CDR1 LNHDA and CDR2 SQIVND (reference sequence). CDR3 sequence: CASTRQGTTEAFF. For the CDR3, the DNA is TGTGCCAGTACCCGACAGGGGACCACTGAAGCTTTCTTT. Together with reference TRBV19 and TRBJ1-1, the CDR3 gives the full variable domain: DGGITQSPKYLFRKEGQNVTLSCEQNLNHDAMYWYRQDPGQGLRLIYYSQIVNDFQKGDIAEGYSVSREKKESFPLTVTSAQKNPTAFYLCASTRQGTTEAFFGQGTRLTVV.

This clone has a single count. The chain couples TRBV28 to TRBJ2-1; TRBD2 agrees at 8 bases. Trimming removed 7 bases from V and 4 bases from J; junction bases left unmatched: 9. The CDR3 extends over 15 amino acids. Germline V gene sequence: CDR1 MDHEN, CDR2 SYDVKM. In DNA form, the CDR3 reads TGTGCCAGCACCCTGACGGGGGGGGTTTACAATGAGCAGTTCTTC. It encodes CASTLTGGVYNEQFF.

This chain's CDR3 is CASSVGQGAQPQHF. The DNA for the CDR3 is TGTGCCAGCAGTGTGGGACAGGGGGCTCAGCCCCAGCATTTT. The chain recombines TRBV28 with TRBJ1-5, with 12 bases aligning to TRBD1. V gave up 5 bases and J gave up 6 bases; unmatched junction bases: 2. Germline assignment: CDR1 MDHEN and CDR2 SYDVKM. CDR3 size: 14 residues.

V is TRBV11-3 and J is TRBJ2-3; 9 bases map to TRBD2. CDR3 length: 16 residues. J gave up 3 bases and V 4 bases, and 8 bases lay outside the gene matches. The germline V gene encodes CDR1 SGHNT and CDR2 YENEEA. CDR3 amino acids: CASSSPSGGPTDTQYF. The CDR3 region has the DNA TGTGCCAGCAGCTCCCCCAGCGGGGGGCCTACAGATACGCAGTATTTT. Combining the CDR3 with reference TRBV11-3 and TRBJ2-3 gives the whole variable domain EAGVVQSPRYKIIEKKQPVAFWCNPISGHNTLYWYLQNLGQGPELLIRYENEEAVDDSQLPKDRFSAERLKGVDSTLKIQPAELGDSAVYLCASSSPSGGPTDTQYFGPGTRLTVL.

This clone showed up just once. The chain links TRBV6-5 to TRBJ1-2, with TRBD1 identical over 7 bases. CDR1 is MNHEY and CDR2 is SVGAGI in the germline V gene. The CDR3 has 13 amino acids. J was trimmed by 8 bases and V by 4 bases; bases with no gene match: 7. The CDR3 reads CASSFLTGYGYTF. CDR3 nucleotide sequence: TGTGCCAGCAGTTTCTTGACAGGGTACGGCTACACCTTC.

This rearrangement joins TRBV11-3 to TRBJ1-1; no reliable D call. This CDR3 spans 17 amino acids. The germline gives CDR1 SGHNT, CDR2 YENEEA. Deletions cut 4 bases from V and 1 base from J, with 19 bases between. The CDR3 spells CASSSELGVTENTEAFF. In DNA, the CDR3 is TGTGCCAGCAGCTCCGAACTCGGGGTCACAGAGAACACTGAAGCTTTCTTT.